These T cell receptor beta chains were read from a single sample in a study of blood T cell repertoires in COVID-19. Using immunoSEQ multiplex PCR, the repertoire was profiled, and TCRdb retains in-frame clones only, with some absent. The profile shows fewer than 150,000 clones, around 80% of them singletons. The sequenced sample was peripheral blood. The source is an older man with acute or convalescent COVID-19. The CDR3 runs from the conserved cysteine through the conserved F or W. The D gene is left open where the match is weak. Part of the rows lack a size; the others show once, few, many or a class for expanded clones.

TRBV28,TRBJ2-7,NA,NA,CASSRPDRSYEQYF,TGTGCCAGCAGCCGCCCGGACAGATCCTACGAGCAGTACTTC
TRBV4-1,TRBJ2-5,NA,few,CASSPLRTRGQETQYF,TGCGCCAGCAGCCCTTTAAGGACCCGGGGACAAGAGACCCAGTACTTC
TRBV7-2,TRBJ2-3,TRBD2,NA,CASTSLAGVGDTQYF,TGTGCCAGCACCTCACTAGCGGGAGTTGGGGATACGCAGTATTTT
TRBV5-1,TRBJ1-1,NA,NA,CASSLARDAEAFF,TGCGCCAGCAGCTTGGCCAGGGATGCTGAAGCTTTCTTT
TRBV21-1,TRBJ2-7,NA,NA,CASSKARTGSYEQYF,TGTGCCAGCAGCAAAGCAAGGACAGGCTCCTACGAGCAGTACTTC
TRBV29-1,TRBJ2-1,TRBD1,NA,CSVERDRSSYNEQFF,TGCAGCGTTGAACGGGACAGAAGCTCCTACAATGAGCAGTTCTTC
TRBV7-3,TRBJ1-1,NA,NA,CASSSYGPGAGDTEAFF,TGTGCCAGCAGCTCCTACGGCCCCGGAGCAGGGGACACTGAAGCTTTCTTT
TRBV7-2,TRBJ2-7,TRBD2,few,CASSPKRGSYEQYF,TGTGCCAGCAGCCCTAAGCGGGGCTCCTACGAGCAGTACTTC
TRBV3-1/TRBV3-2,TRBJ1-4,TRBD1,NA,CASSQGAGGKLFF,TGTGCCAGCAGCCAAGGAGCAGGGGGAAAACTGTTTTTT
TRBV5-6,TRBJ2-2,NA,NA,CASVYGTGELFF,TGTGCCAGCGTTTACGGGACCGGGGAGCTGTTTTTT